The 25 T cell receptor beta chains given below trace back to one sample, sequenced in a study of blood T cell repertoires in COVID-19. The protocol was immunoSEQ multiplex PCR, while the TCRdb copy is restricted to in-frame clones and leaves out a portion. The sample records roughly 190,000 clones, about four fifths being singletons. Sequencing input: peripheral blood. The receptors come from a woman in her forties with COVID-19, enrolled during active disease.

This chain uses TRBV7-9 with TRBJ1-1; TRBD1 is a possible D gene (5 bases). Germline-derived CDR1 and CDR2 are SEHNR and FQNEAQ (reference sequence). The CDR3 has 15 residues. V shed 5 bases and J shed 4 bases, with 17 bases lying between them. The CDR3 DNA follows: TGTGCCAGCAGCACTCTAGGGGCGGGGGGCACTGAAGCTTTCTTT. It codes for CASSTLGAGGTEAFF.

The rearrangement uses TRBV18 and TRBJ2-1, with TRBD1 as a possible D gene (6 bases). The CDR3 totals 13 residues. Between the trimmed V and J ends, which lost 6 bases and 8 bases, there was a span of 14 bases. Germline values: CDR1 KGHSH, CDR2 LQKENI. Here the CDR3 DNA reads TGTGCCAGCTCCCTCCGGGACAAAGATGAGCAGTTCTTC. Translation: CASSLRDKDEQFF.

The CDR3 loop reads CASSPTTSLSYNEQFF. The CDR3 DNA follows: TGTGCCAGCAGTCCCACTACTAGTCTCTCCTACAATGAGCAGTTCTTC. The V call is TRBV6-4, the J call TRBJ2-1; tentatively, D is TRBD2 (5 bases). Trimming removed 5 bases at V and 0 bases at J, with 14 bases between. The germline CDR1 and CDR2 sequences are MRHNA and SNTAGT. The CDR3 contains 16 residues.

The V and J genes are TRBV9 and TRBJ2-2; D may be TRBD2 (6 bases). CDR1 and CDR2 from the germline V gene are SGDLS and YYNGEE. Trimming pared 4 bases from V and 6 bases from J, leaving 16 bases between. CDR3 length: 15 residues. The CDR3 is CASSPSGGTAGELFF. The CDR3 bases are TGTGCCAGCAGCCCGAGCGGCGGGACGGCCGGGGAGCTGTTTTTT.

The rearrangement links TRBV10-2 to TRBJ2-7; a weak D match, TRBD1 (5 bases). V was trimmed by 5 bases and J by 3 bases, leaving 11 bases between them. In germline, CDR1 is WSHSY, CDR2 SAAADI. This CDR3 region has 13 residues. The CDR3 bases are TGCGCCAGCAGTCTACAGGTTAACTACGAGCAGTACGTC. Residues: CASSLQVNYEQYV.

The CDR3 DNA reads as TGTGCCAGTAGTAAACAGGGGAGTAACACCGGGGAGCTGTTTTTT. Its protein product is CASSKQGSNTGELFF. V gene TRBV19 combines with J gene TRBJ2-2, with 7 bases lining up with TRBD1. The J segment lost 2 bases and the V segment lost 4 bases, leaving 4 bases of the junction unmatched. This CDR3 is 15 amino acids long. Germline V gene data show CDR1 as LNHDA and CDR2 as SQIVND (reference sequence).

The chain is built from TRBV10-3 and TRBJ2-3, with D possibly being TRBD2 (5 bases). The CDR3 contains 12 residues. Trimming took 10 bases from V and 5 from J, leaving 13 bases between them. Germline V gene sequence: CDR1 ENHRY, CDR2 SYGVKD. Written as DNA, the CDR3 is TGTGCCACCCACGAGGGTGGAGATACGCAGTATTTT. It codes for CATHEGGDTQYF.

This clone occurred many times. The chain is built from TRBV6-5 and TRBJ2-2; 7 nucleotides agree with TRBD2. J gave up 7 bases and V 7 bases, and 12 bases lay outside the gene matches. There are 15 residues in the CDR3. CDR1 and CDR2 (germline): MNHEY, SVGAGI. The CDR3 loop is CASTDEGGSYGELFF. The CDR3 DNA reads TGTGCCAGCACCGACGAGGGAGGGAGTTACGGGGAGCTGTTTTTT.

The chain has TRBV10-3 and TRBJ2-7; TRBD2 agrees at 8 bases. V lost 10 bases, J lost 4 bases, and 24 bases stayed unmatched. The CDR3 sequence is 18 residues long. Germline CDR1 and CDR2: ENHRY and SYGVKD. CDR3 in amino acids: CARPSGGTRRRKGYEQYV. DNA of the CDR3: TGTGCCAGACCGTCGGGGGGGACAAGAAGGAGAAAAGGATACGAGCAGTACGTC.

This sequence joins TRBV6-2 or TRBV6-3 and TRBJ2-3; D may be TRBD1 (6 bases). With 2 bases removed from V and 5 bases from J, the gap between germline ends came to 17 bases. CDR3 length: 16 residues. From germline, CDR1 is MNHEY and CDR2 SVGEGT. This CDR3 is CASSYRPGVEIDTQYF. CDR3 nucleotides: TGTGCCAGCAGTTACAGGCCAGGGGTGGAAATAGATACGCAGTATTTT.

The rearrangement joins TRBV6-1 to TRBJ2-7, with 7 bases matching TRBD1. The CDR3 extends over 13 amino acids. V lost 7 bases to trimming and J lost 0 bases; unmatched junction nucleotides: 3. Germline V gene sequence: CDR1 MNHNS, CDR2 SASEGT. The CDR3 sequence: CASTRDSSYEQYF. DNA of the CDR3: TGTGCCAGCACCCGGGACAGCTCCTACGAGCAGTACTTC.

This clone has a count of ten or more. This sample includes further DNA sequences coding for the same CDR3. The chain recombines TRBV19 with TRBJ2-2; 8 nucleotides align to TRBD2. The CDR3 is 16 residues long. V shed 5 bases and J 0 bases; nucleotides not matched to a gene: 5. Germline V CDR1 and CDR2: LNHDA, SQIVND (reference sequence). The DNA of the CDR3 is TGTGCCAGTAGTTCCCCGGGAGGGCCGAACACCGGGGAGCTGTTTTTT. Amino acid sequence: CASSSPGGPNTGELFF.

The genes are TRBV2 and TRBJ2-7; D perhaps matches TRBD2 (5 bases). Deletions cut 7 bases from V and 9 bases from J, with 16 bases between. The CDR3 has 12 residues. Germline CDR1 reads SNHLY; CDR2 reads FYNNEI. The CDR3 sequence: CASKPGGRGQYV. As DNA, the CDR3 is TGTGCCAGCAAACCGGGTGGTCGGGGGCAGTACGTC.

V and J are TRBV9 and TRBJ2-2, with TRBD1 identical over 9 bases. Germline assignment: CDR1 SGDLS and CDR2 YYNGEE. The CDR3 has 16 amino acids. V lost 1 base to trimming and J lost 2 bases; unmatched junction nucleotides: 3. CDR3 in amino acids: CASSVTTGGNTGELFF. The CDR3 nucleotides are TGTGCCAGCAGCGTAACGACAGGGGGTAACACCGGGGAGCTGTTTTTT.

The V gene is TRBV28, the J gene TRBJ2-3, with TRBD1 matching over 7 bases. Germline V gene data show CDR1 as MDHEN and CDR2 as SYDVKM. V dropped 5 bases and J dropped 5; count of bases not matched to a gene: 4. The CDR3 consists of 13 residues. The CDR3 nucleotides read TGTGCCAGCAGTAGAACAGGGGTAGATACGCAGTATTTT. Protein: CASSRTGVDTQYF.

This clone appeared once. The chain has TRBV5-6 and TRBJ2-4; TRBD2 is a possible D gene (5 bases). The germline gives CDR1 SGHDT, CDR2 YYEEEE. The CDR3 is made up of 17 amino acids. Trimming shortened V by 2 bases and J by 5 bases, and 20 bases separated the two germline ends. CDR3 sequence (DNA): TGTGCCAGCAGCTTCGGGGTGTGGGCCCTTGGGGAAAACATTCAGTACTTC. Translation gives CASSFGVWALGENIQYF.

The chain has TRBV15 and TRBJ1-2; D not certain. Trimming left V 5 bases short and J 1 base short, with 5 bases between. The CDR3 is 12 amino acids. Germline V gene lookup returns CDR1 LNHNV and CDR2 YYDKDF (reference sequence). The CDR3 DNA is TGTGCCACCAGCGGCAGTAACTATGGCTACACCTTC. Amino acid sequence: CATSGSNYGYTF.

The chain recombines TRBV5-6 with TRBJ1-1; perhaps TRBD1 as D (5 bases). V was cut by 1 base and J by 9 bases, with 13 bases left in between. This CDR3 has 13 residues. The germline V gene encodes CDR1 SGHDT and CDR2 YYEEEE. As DNA, the CDR3 is TGTGCCAGCAGCTTGTGGGGCCCGGACCAAGCTTTCTTT. Translating gives CASSLWGPDQAFF.

There are a few counts of this clone. The V and J genes are TRBV7-9 and TRBJ2-3; tentative D call: TRBD2 (5 bases). Germline V gene data show CDR1 as SEHNR and CDR2 as FQNEAQ (reference sequence). The CDR3 is made up of 12 amino acids. V was shortened by 7 bases and J by 7 bases, with 12 bases between the two germline ends. CDR3 amino acids: CASTSRENTQYF. CDR3 coding DNA: TGTGCCAGCACCTCGAGGGAGAATACGCAGTATTTT.

This chain uses TRBV10-1 with TRBJ2-5; a possible D gene is TRBD1 (6 bases). The CDR3 consists of 15 residues. Trimming left V 5 bases short and J 4 bases short, with 17 bases between. The germline V gene has CDR1 WNHNN and CDR2 SYGVQD (reference sequence). CDR3 DNA: TGCGCCAGCAGTCACGATTCGACAGGCCTAGAGACCCAGTACTTC. Protein product: CASSHDSTGLETQYF.

The rearrangement joins TRBV27 to TRBJ2-5; possible D gene TRBD2, 6 bases. V gave up 3 bases and J gave up 1 base, with 15 bases separating them. Germline CDR1 is MNHEY and CDR2 is SMNVEV (reference sequence). The CDR3 extends over 16 amino acids. As DNA, the CDR3 is TGTGCCAGCAGTTTTCTGACTAGTGGCATCCAAGAGACCCAGTACTTC. This sequence encodes CASSFLTSGIQETQYF.

This clone was detected only a few times. The chain joins TRBV2 to TRBJ1-2; D is perhaps TRBD1 (5 bases). The CDR3 runs to 15 residues. The germline CDR1 and CDR2 sequences are SNHLY and FYNNEI. The V and J ends lost 1 base and 5 bases respectively, with 14 bases between them. CDR3 DNA: TGTGCCAGCAGTGAAGTCTCCTTAAGGGGATATGGCTACACCTTC. Amino acid sequence: CASSEVSLRGYGYTF.

CDR3 loop: CASSVEGRGLYGYTF. As DNA, the CDR3 is TGTGCCAGCAGCGTAGAAGGCAGGGGGTTGTATGGCTACACCTTC. The chain recombines TRBV9 with TRBJ1-2, with TRBD1 identical over 7 bases. CDR1 is SGDLS and CDR2 is YYNGEE in the germline V gene. The CDR3 extends over 15 amino acids. J was trimmed by 5 bases and V by 0 bases; bases with no gene match: 7. Combining the CDR3 with reference TRBV9 and TRBJ1-2 gives the whole variable domain DSGVTQTPKHLITATGQRVTLRCSPRSGDLSVYWYQQSLDQGLQFLIQYYNGEERAKGNILERFSAQQFPDLHSELNLSSLELGDSALYFCASSVEGRGLYGYTFGSGTRLTVV.

The V gene is TRBV6-6, the J gene TRBJ2-3; D is perhaps TRBD2 (6 bases). The CDR3 runs to 14 residues. Per germline, CDR1 MNHNY and CDR2 SVGAGI (reference sequence). V shed 6 bases and J shed 4 bases, with 14 bases lying between them. The CDR3 DNA reads as TGTGCCAGCAGGGGTCGGGGGACGGCAGATACGCAGTATTTT. This gives the protein CASRGRGTADTQYF.

The chain employs TRBV18 and TRBJ2-5, with TRBD2 as a possible D gene (7 bases). CDR1 is KGHSH and CDR2 is LQKENI in the germline V gene. The CDR3 covers 13 residues. The ends were cut back, 6 bases at V and 4 bases at J, with 12 bases in the middle. The CDR3, as DNA: TGTGCCAGCTCGGGGGGGCAGCGAGAGACCCAGTACTTC. It encodes CASSGGQRETQYF.